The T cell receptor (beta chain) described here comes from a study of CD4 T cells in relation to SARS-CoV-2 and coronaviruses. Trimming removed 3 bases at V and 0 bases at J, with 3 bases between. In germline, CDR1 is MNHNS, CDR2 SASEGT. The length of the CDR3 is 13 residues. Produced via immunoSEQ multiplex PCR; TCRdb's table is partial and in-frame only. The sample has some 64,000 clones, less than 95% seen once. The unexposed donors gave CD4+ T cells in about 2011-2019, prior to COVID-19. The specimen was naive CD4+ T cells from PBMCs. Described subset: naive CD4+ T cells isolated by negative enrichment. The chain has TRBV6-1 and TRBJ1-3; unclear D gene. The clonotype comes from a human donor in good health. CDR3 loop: CASSEFSGNTIYF. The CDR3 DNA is TGTGCCAGCAGTGAGTTCTCTGGAAACACCATATATTTT.